The 10 T cell receptor beta chains listed next were all sequenced from one sample in a study of human T cells and chemical hapten exposure. In TCRdb, the RACE reads were re-called with MiXCR into one record per CDR3 protein. The sample has approximately 60,000 distinct CDR3 sequences, roughly 10% seen once. The time point was: pre-sensitization, week 0. The sample's treatment: therapeutic diphenylcyclopropenone sensitization with weekly scalp DPC. Sample: whole blood, taken in connection with sensitization to the hapten diphenylcyclopropenone (DPC). The receptors derive from a man aged 35-49 years with alopecia areata. Some clones in this sample may be carry-over from other donors' samples.

This clonotype was seen many times. CDR3 in DNA: TGTGCCAGCAGTTTAGAGGTGGGAGAGACCCAGTACTTC. Translating it yields CASSLEVGETQYF. This chain connects TRBV27 to TRBJ2-5; no clear D. Germline CDR1 reads MNHEY; CDR2 reads SMNVEV (reference sequence). The CDR3 extends over 13 amino acids. Trimming cost V 2 bases and J 4 bases, with 8 bases left between them.

This clonotype was seen ten or more times. The rearrangement joins TRBV18 to TRBJ1-1; D remains unclear. CDR3 length: 16 residues. Germline CDR1 reads KGHSH; CDR2 reads LQKENI. V gave up 2 bases and J gave up 2 bases, with 15 bases separating them. CDR3 in DNA: TGTGCCAGCTCACCAGAGGTTATAGGTTCTAACACTGAAGCTTTCTTT. Protein product: CASSPEVIGSNTEAFF.

In its sample, this clonotype was seen many times. The chain joins TRBV27 to TRBJ2-7, with 9 bases aligning to TRBD1. Germline assignment: CDR1 MNHEY and CDR2 SMNVEV (reference sequence). The junction had 5 bases not matched to a gene; V was cut back by 7 bases and J by 4 bases. This CDR3 spans 13 amino acids. CDR3 amino acids: CASTGTGSYEQYF. The CDR3 nucleotides read TGTGCCAGCACCGGGACAGGGTCGTACGAGCAGTACTTC.

This chain uses TRBV12-3 or TRBV12-4 with TRBJ2-1; perhaps D is TRBD1 or TRBD2 (6 bases each). The ends were cut back, 6 bases at V and 0 bases at J, with 15 bases in the middle. The CDR3 extends over 16 amino acids. The CDR3 region has the DNA TGTGCCAGCAGCCCGGGGGCGGGAAACTCCTACAATGAGCAGTTCTTC. Residues: CASSPGAGNSYNEQFF.

Only a few counts were recorded for this clonotype. The chain carries TRBV24-1 and TRBJ2-1, with 8 positions matching TRBD1. The germline V gene has CDR1 KGHDR and CDR2 SFDVKD. The J segment lost 8 bases and the V segment lost 4 bases, leaving 3 bases of the junction unmatched. This CDR3 spans 13 amino acids. CDR3 coding DNA: TGTGCCACCAGTGACGCAGGGGGCTATGAGCAGTTCTTC. Its translation: CATSDAGGYEQFF.

This clonotype occurred a few times. This chain's CDR3 is CASSQTSGGYTDTQYF. As DNA, the CDR3 is TGTGCCAGCAGCCAGACTAGCGGAGGGTACACAGATACGCAGTATTTT. The V gene is TRBV14, the J gene TRBJ2-3; TRBD2 agrees at 9 bases. Unmatched junction bases numbered 6, after V lost 3 bases and J lost 2 bases. CDR1 SGHDN and CDR2 FVKESK come from the germline V gene. CDR3 length: 16 amino acids.

This clonotype turned up a few times. The rearrangement uses TRBV12-3 or TRBV12-4 and TRBJ2-4, with TRBD2 identical over 9 bases. This CDR3 contains 15 residues. Germline trimming cut 3 bases from V and 4 bases from J; bases unmatched to any gene: 4. DNA for the CDR3: TGTGCCAGCAGTTTGGCGGGAGGGCCGAAAAACATTCAGTACTTC. Translating it yields CASSLAGGPKNIQYF.

This clonotype was seen repeatedly, ten times or more. The CDR3 nucleotides read TGTGCCAGCAGTGGGCCAGGGGCCTACGAGCAGTACTTC. It specifies CASSGPGAYEQYF. The gene calls are TRBV28 and TRBJ2-7; tentative D call: TRBD1 (6 bases). From germline, CDR1 is MDHEN and CDR2 SYDVKM. The CDR3 has 13 residues. Trimming removed 5 bases from V and 2 bases from J, with 10 bases in between.

Only a few counts were recorded for this clonotype. The chain recombines TRBV28 with TRBJ2-1; D call uncertain. The CDR3 spans 12 residues. Germline V gene data show CDR1 as MDHEN and CDR2 as SYDVKM. Trimming left V 6 bases short and J 7 bases short, with 10 bases between. DNA for the CDR3: TGTGCCAGCAGCCCCGTGACGAATGAGCAGTTCTTC. Translating gives CASSPVTNEQFF.

The chain links TRBV18 to TRBJ1-1; TRBD1 matches at 7 bases. J gave up 4 bases and V 3 bases, and 5 bases lay outside the gene matches. CDR1 and CDR2 (germline): KGHSH, LQKENI. The CDR3 spans 14 residues. The CDR3 reads CASSPAGGGTEAFF. The CDR3 DNA reads as TGTGCCAGCTCACCCGCAGGGGGAGGCACTGAAGCTTTCTTT. Filled out from reference TRBV18 and TRBJ1-1, the complete variable domain reads NAGVMQNPRHLVRRRGQEARLRCSPMKGHSHVYWYRQLPEEGLKFMVYLQKENIIDESGMPKERFSAEFPKEGPSILRIQQVVRGDSAAYFCASSPAGGGTEAFFGQGTRLTVV.